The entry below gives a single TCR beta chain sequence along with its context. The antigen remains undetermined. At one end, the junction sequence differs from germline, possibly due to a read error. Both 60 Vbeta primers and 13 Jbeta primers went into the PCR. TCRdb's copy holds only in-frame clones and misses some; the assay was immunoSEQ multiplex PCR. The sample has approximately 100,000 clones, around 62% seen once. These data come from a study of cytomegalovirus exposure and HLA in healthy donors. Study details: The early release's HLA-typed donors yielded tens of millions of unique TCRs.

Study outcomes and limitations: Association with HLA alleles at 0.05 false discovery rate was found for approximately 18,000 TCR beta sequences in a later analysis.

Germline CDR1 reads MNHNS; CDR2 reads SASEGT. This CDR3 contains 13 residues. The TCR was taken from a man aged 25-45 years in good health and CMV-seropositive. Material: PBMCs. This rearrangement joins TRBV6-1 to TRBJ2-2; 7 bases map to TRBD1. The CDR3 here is CAGREQGIGELFF. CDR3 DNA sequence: TGTGCCGGCAGGGAACAGGGGATCGGGGAGCTGTTTTTT.